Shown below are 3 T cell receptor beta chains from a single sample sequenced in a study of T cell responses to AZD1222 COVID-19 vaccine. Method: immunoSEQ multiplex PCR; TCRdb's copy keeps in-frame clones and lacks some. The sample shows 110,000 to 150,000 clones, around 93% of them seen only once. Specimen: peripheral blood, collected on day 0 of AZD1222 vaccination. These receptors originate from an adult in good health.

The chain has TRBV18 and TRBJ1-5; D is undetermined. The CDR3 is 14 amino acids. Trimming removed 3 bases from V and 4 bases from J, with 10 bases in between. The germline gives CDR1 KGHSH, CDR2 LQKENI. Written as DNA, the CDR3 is TGTGCCAGCTCACCCTCAGATTCGAATCAGCCCCAGCATTTT. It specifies CASSPSDSNQPQHF. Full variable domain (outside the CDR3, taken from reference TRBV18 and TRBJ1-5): NAGVMQNPRHLVRRRGQEARLRCSPMKGHSHVYWYRQLPEEGLKFMVYLQKENIIDESGMPKERFSAEFPKEGPSILRIQQVVRGDSAAYFCASSPSDSNQPQHFGDGTRLSIL.

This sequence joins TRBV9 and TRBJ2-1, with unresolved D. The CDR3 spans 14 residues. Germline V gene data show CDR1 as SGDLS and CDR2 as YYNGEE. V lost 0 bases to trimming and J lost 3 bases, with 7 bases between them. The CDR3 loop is CASSVASLYNEQFF. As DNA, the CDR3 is TGTGCCAGCAGCGTAGCTAGTCTCTACAATGAGCAGTTCTTC.

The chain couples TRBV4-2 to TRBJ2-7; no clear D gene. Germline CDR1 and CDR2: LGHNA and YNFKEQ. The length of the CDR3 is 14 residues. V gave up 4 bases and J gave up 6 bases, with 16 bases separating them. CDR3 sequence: CASSLGGSGSEQYF. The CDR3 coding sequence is TGTGCCAGCAGCCTCGGCGGTTCGGGTTCCGAGCAGTACTTC.